What follows are 7 T cell receptor beta chains derived from one specimen sequenced in a study of blood T cell repertoires in COVID-19. Using immunoSEQ multiplex PCR, the repertoire was profiled, and TCRdb retains in-frame clones only, with some absent. The sample has tens of thousands of clones, 91% seen once; the top ten hold less than 15%. Source material: peripheral blood. All receptors derive from a human donor with active COVID-19. The donor label of this sample is uncertain.

The rearrangement joins TRBV25-1 to TRBJ2-7, with 8 bases fitting TRBD2. There are 16 residues in the CDR3. Per the germline V gene, CDR1 is MGHDK and CDR2 is SYGVNS. After removal of 3 bases from V and 2 bases from J, the junction contained 9 bases not matched to a gene. The CDR3 is CASSDPTGGLAYEQYF. For the CDR3, the DNA is TGTGCCAGCAGTGACCCAACGGGAGGGTTAGCCTACGAGCAGTACTTC.

J is TRBJ1-4 and V is TRBV5-1; D may be TRBD1 (6 bases). Trimming pared 2 bases from V and 2 bases from J, leaving 7 bases between. Germline values: CDR1 SGHRS, CDR2 YFSETQ. This CDR3 is built from 14 residues. The CDR3 DNA reads as TGCGCCAGCAGCTTCGGACAGACTAATGAAAAACTGTTTTTT. Amino acid sequence: CASSFGQTNEKLFF.

This chain uses TRBV28 with TRBJ1-4, with D possibly being TRBD1 (5 bases). Between the trimmed V and J ends, which lost 4 bases and 4 bases, there was a span of 13 bases. This CDR3 has 15 amino acids. The germline V gene has CDR1 MDHEN and CDR2 SYDVKM. CDR3 in DNA: TGTGCCAGCAGTTCCCGACAGATCCTTAATGAAAAACTGTTTTTT. Encoded protein: CASSSRQILNEKLFF.

The chain employs TRBV9 and TRBJ2-3; 7 bases are shared with TRBD1. CDR1 is SGDLS, CDR2 YYNGEE, per germline. Trimming cost V 8 bases and J 2 bases; bases outside gene matches: 11. The CDR3 is 15 residues long. The DNA for the CDR3 is TGTGCCAGACCGTTCCCGGGACAGCACACAGATACGCAGTATTTT. Protein product: CARPFPGQHTDTQYF.

The V gene is TRBV11-2, the J gene TRBJ2-1; D gene ambiguous. The V end was cut by 2 bases, the J end by 7 bases, with 9 bases between. Germline V lookup: CDR1 SGHAT, CDR2 FQNNGV. The CDR3 runs 13 residues. The DNA of the CDR3 is TGTGCCAGCAGCTTAAGCTCGTCGAATGAGCAGTTCTTC. It encodes CASSLSSSNEQFF. The full variable domain, in which reference TRBV11-2 and TRBJ2-1 provide the parts outside the CDR3, is EAGVAQSPRYKIIEKRQSVAFWCNPISGHATLYWYQQILGQGPKLLIQFQNNGVVDDSQLPKDRFSAERLKGVDSTLKIQPAKLEDSAVYLCASSLSSSNEQFFGPGTRLTVL.

The rearrangement joins TRBV7-3 to TRBJ2-1; 7 bases agree with TRBD2. The J segment lost 0 bases and the V segment lost 5 bases, leaving 4 bases of the junction unmatched. The CDR3 length is 15 residues. From germline, CDR1 is SGHTA and CDR2 FQGTGA. The CDR3 coding sequence is TGTGCCAGCAGCGACGGGGGGAGCTCCTACAATGAGCAGTTCTTC. Translation gives CASSDGGSSYNEQFF. The full variable domain, completed using reference TRBV7-3 and TRBJ2-1, is GAGVSQTPSNKVTEKGKYVELRCDPISGHTALYWYRQSLGQGPEFLIYFQGTGAADDSGLPNDRFFAVRPEGSVSTLKIQRTERGDSAVYLCASSDGGSSYNEQFFGPGTRLTVL.

The genes are TRBV7-8 and TRBJ2-5, with a tentative D call TRBD2 (6 bases). The CDR3 runs to 14 residues. The V gene's germline CDR1 is SGHVS and CDR2 FQNEAQ. The germline V and J ends were trimmed by 7 bases and 6 bases, with 18 bases remaining between them. CDR3 nucleotides: TGTGCCAGCATGCAGGGAGGAGTGCTGCAGACCCAGTACTTC. This encodes CASMQGGVLQTQYF.